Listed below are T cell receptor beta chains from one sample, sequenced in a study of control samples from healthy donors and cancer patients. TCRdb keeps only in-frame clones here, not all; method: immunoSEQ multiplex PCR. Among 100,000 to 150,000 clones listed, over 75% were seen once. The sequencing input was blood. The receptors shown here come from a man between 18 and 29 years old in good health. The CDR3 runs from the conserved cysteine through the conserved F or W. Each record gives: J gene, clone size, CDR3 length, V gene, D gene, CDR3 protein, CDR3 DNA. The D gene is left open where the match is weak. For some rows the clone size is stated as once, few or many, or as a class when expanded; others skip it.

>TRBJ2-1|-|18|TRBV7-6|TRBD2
CASSTYKRSGTNYNEQFF
TGTGCCAGCAGCACGTACAAGAGGAGCGGGACCAACTACAATGAGCAGTTCTTC
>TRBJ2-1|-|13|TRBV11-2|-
CASSPSYELEQFF
TGTGCCAGCAGCCCGAGTTATGAGTTGGAGCAGTTCTTC
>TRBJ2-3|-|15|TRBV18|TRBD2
CASSPGLAGWDTQYF
TGTGCCAGCTCACCGGGACTAGCGGGTTGGGATACGCAGTATTTT
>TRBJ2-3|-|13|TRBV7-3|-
CASTGGELDTQYF
TGTGCCAGCACAGGGGGGGAGCTAGATACGCAGTATTTT
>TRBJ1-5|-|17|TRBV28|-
CASSDQGSQYSNQPQHF
TGTGCCAGCAGTGATCAGGGGTCCCAGTATAGCAATCAGCCCCAGCATTTT
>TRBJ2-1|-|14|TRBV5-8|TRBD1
CASSLGTGSGEQFF
TGTGCCAGCAGCCTAGGGACAGGGTCCGGTGAGCAGTTCTTC
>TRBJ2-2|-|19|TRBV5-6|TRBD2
CASSPGTSGGWGNTGELFF
TGTGCCAGCAGCCCTGGGACTAGCGGAGGGTGGGGGAACACCGGGGAGCTGTTTTTT
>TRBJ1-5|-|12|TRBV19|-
CASSWAHQPQHF
TGTGCCAGTAGCTGGGCCCATCAGCCCCAGCATTTT
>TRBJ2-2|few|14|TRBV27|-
CASSLWQFTGELFF
TGTGCCAGCAGTTTATGGCAGTTCACCGGGGAGCTGTTTTTT
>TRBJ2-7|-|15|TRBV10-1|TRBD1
CASNDPGTGAYEQYF
TGCGCCAGTAACGACCCCGGGACAGGGGCCTACGAGCAGTACTTC
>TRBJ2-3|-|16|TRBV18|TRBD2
CASSGLAGGPTDTQYF
TGTGCCAGCTCGGGACTAGCGGGAGGGCCCACAGATACGCAGTATTTT
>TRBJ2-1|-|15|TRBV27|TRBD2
CASRVGLATYNEQFF
TGTGCCAGCAGGGTTGGACTAGCGACTTACAATGAGCAGTTCTTC
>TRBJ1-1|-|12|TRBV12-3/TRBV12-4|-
CASSLRQLEAFF
TGTGCCAGCAGTTTACGGCAGCTTGAAGCTTTCTTT
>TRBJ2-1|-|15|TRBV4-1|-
CASSQGQGKYNEQFF
TGCGCCAGCAGCCAAGGTCAGGGGAAATACAATGAGCAGTTCTTC
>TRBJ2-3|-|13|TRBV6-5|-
CASSRGPGDTQYF
TGTGCCAGCAGTCGGGGCCCGGGAGATACGCAGTATTTT
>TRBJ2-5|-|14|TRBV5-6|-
CASSLSGDLETQYF
TGTGCCAGCAGCTTGTCTGGGGATTTGGAGACCCAGTACTTC
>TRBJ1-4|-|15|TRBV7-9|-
CASSSSGTVNEKLFF
TGTGCCAGCAGCTCCTCCGGGACGGTGAATGAAAAACTGTTTTTT
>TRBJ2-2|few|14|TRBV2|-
CASSGVAYTGELFF
TGTGCCAGCAGTGGGGTCGCCTACACCGGGGAGCTGTTTTTT
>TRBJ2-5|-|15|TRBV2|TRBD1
CASSDQVTGIETQYF
TGTGCCAGCAGTGATCAAGTGACAGGGATAGAGACCCAGTACTTC
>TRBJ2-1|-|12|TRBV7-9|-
CASSPFPVEQFF
TGTGCCAGCAGCCCCTTCCCTGTAGAGCAGTTCTTC
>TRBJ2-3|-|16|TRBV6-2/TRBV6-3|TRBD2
CASSYPIAGVADTQYF
TGTGCCAGCAGTTACCCTATAGCGGGAGTGGCGGATACGCAGTATTTT
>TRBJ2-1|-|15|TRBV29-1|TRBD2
CSVEDLAGVAYEQFF
TGCAGCGTTGAAGACTTAGCGGGAGTGGCGTATGAGCAGTTCTTC
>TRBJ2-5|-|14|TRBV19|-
CASSTPGLRETQYF
TGTGCCAGTAGTACTCCGGGGCTTCGGGAGACCCAGTACTTC